The 19 T cell receptor beta chains in this list originate from one sample, sequenced in a study of neoadjuvant nivolumab and ipilimumab in lung cancer. Only in-frame clones appear in the TCRdb table, and some are missing; sequencing was by immunoSEQ multiplex PCR. The sample records about 17,000 clones, 70% to 80% being singletons. This material consisted of tumor tissue, taken after neoadjuvant nivolumab, alone or with ipilimumab, at or shortly before surgery. The receptors shown here come from an adult with non-small cell lung cancer.

There are a few counts of this clone. The chain employs TRBV18 and TRBJ1-4; D not resolved. The CDR3 consists of 14 residues. V lost 3 bases to trimming and J lost 7 bases, with 12 bases between them. Germline V lookup: CDR1 KGHSH, CDR2 LQKENI. The CDR3 coding sequence is TGTGCCAGCTCACCCACCCGGCTGGCTGAAAAACTGTTTTTT. Its translation: CASSPTRLAEKLFF.

The rearrangement links TRBV28 to TRBJ2-3; 7 bases are shared with TRBD2. CDR1 is MDHEN and CDR2 is SYDVKM in the germline V gene. CDR3 length: 14 residues. V gave up 3 bases and J gave up 1 base; unmatched junction bases: 1. The CDR3 nucleotides read TGTGCCAGCAGTTTCCTAGCGGGCACAGATACGCAGTATTTT. Protein sequence: CASSFLAGTDTQYF.

This clone was found once. This chain connects TRBV5-5 to TRBJ2-7; D is unresolved. This CDR3 has 12 amino acids. V was cut by 0 bases and J by 9 bases, with 10 bases left in between. The germline CDR1 and CDR2 sequences are SGHKS and YYEKEE (reference sequence). CDR3: CASSLEGRTQYF. CDR3 DNA: TGTGCCAGCAGCTTGGAGGGCAGGACGCAGTACTTC.

V and J are TRBV18 and TRBJ1-1; 12 nucleotides line up with TRBD1. Losses at the gene ends were 2 bases for V and 2 bases for J; bases not matched to a gene: 6. Germline V gives CDR1 KGHSH, CDR2 LQKENI. The CDR3 covers 17 residues. The DNA for the CDR3 is TGTGCCAGCTCACCAGGGACAGGGGGCGGCGGTAACACTGAAGCTTTCTTT. Translation gives CASSPGTGGGGNTEAFF.

Comments on this clone: Germline and junction disagree at one end, which may indicate a read error. CDR3 amino acids: CAWSASKEHSPSF. CDR3 nucleotides: TGTGCCTGGAGTGCGTCCAAAGAGCATTCACCCTCCTTC. V gene TRBV30 combines with J gene TRBJ1-2, with D uncertain. This CDR3 is 13 amino acids long. Germline V gives CDR1 GTSNPN, CDR2 SVGIG (reference sequence).

J is TRBJ2-5 and V is TRBV6-1, with 10 bases fitting TRBD2. V trimming: 5 bases; J trimming: 4 bases; junction bases outside the gene matches: 4. The CDR3 spans 14 residues. Germline assignment: CDR1 MNHNS and CDR2 SASEGT. The CDR3 nucleotides read TGTGCCAGCAGTATACTAGCGGGGAGAGAGACCCAGTACTTC. Residues: CASSILAGRETQYF.

This clone occurred once. The chain couples TRBV6-5 to TRBJ1-6; D gene uncertain. Trimming took off 2 bases at V and 9 bases at J, with 17 bases between the two ends. Germline assignment: CDR1 MNHEY and CDR2 SVGAGI. The CDR3 runs to 16 residues. The CDR3 DNA reads TGTGCCAGCAGTTACGCTCCGGGGAGGGCCGCTTCACCCCTCCACTTT. Translating it yields CASSYAPGRAASPLHF.

V usage is TRBV5-1 and J usage is TRBJ1-2, with a weak D call TRBD1 (6 bases). Germline loops: CDR1 SGHRS, CDR2 YFSETQ. V was trimmed by 4 bases and J by 3 bases, leaving 19 bases between them. CDR3 length: 16 amino acids. The CDR3 reads CASSPEVGGFDYGYTF. DNA of the CDR3: TGCGCCAGCAGCCCGGAGGTGGGGGGCTTCGACTATGGCTACACCTTC.

The chain uses TRBV13 and TRBJ1-1; 7 positions match TRBD1. V was clipped by 4 bases and J by 4 bases; unmatched bases: 9. The germline V gene has CDR1 PRHDT and CDR2 FYEKMQ (reference sequence). The CDR3 runs to 15 residues. CDR3 nucleotide sequence: TGTGCCAGCAGCTCCATACAGGGGTGGAGCACTGAAGCTTTCTTT. This encodes CASSSIQGWSTEAFF.

This chain joins TRBV6-5 and TRBJ1-2; weak D call: TRBD1 (5 bases). Trimming took off 0 bases at V and 4 bases at J, with 15 bases between the two ends. This CDR3 spans 16 amino acids. Germline V gene data show CDR1 as MNHEY and CDR2 as SVGAGI. The CDR3, as DNA: TGTGCCAGCAGTTACTCGATACGGGGCCGGGGCTATGGCTACACCTTC. Protein sequence: CASSYSIRGRGYGYTF.

The rearrangement joins TRBV5-1 to TRBJ2-3; D is undetermined. This CDR3 contains 16 residues. Per germline, CDR1 SGHRS and CDR2 YFSETQ. Trimming stripped 3 bases from V and 0 bases from J, with 14 bases between. CDR3 loop: CASSSRPASSTDTQYF. The CDR3 DNA reads as TGCGCCAGCAGCTCGCGCCCAGCTTCTAGCACAGATACGCAGTATTTT.

This chain joins TRBV15 and TRBJ2-5; D not resolved. Trimming left V 1 base short and J 9 bases short, with 18 bases between. In germline, CDR1 is LNHNV, CDR2 YYDKDF (reference sequence). This CDR3 comprises 15 residues. CDR3 in amino acids: CATSRGGEDGGAQYF. The CDR3, as DNA: TGTGCCACCAGCAGAGGTGGGGAAGACGGCGGAGCCCAGTACTTC.

This clone was seen only once. The chain recombines TRBV7-2 with TRBJ2-7; possibly TRBD2 for D (5 bases). This CDR3 is built from 13 residues. Per germline, CDR1 SGHTA and CDR2 FQGNSA. V was shortened by 2 bases and J by 2 bases, with 7 bases between the two germline ends. The CDR3: CASSLSGAYEQYF. The CDR3 DNA reads TGTGCCAGCAGCTTAAGCGGTGCCTACGAGCAGTACTTC.

The rearrangement uses TRBV6-5 and TRBJ2-5, with D unresolved. CDR1 and CDR2 (germline): MNHEY, SVGAGI. The V gene lost 7 bases and the J gene lost 1 base, with 10 bases spanning the gap. This CDR3 comprises 13 residues. CDR3 sequence: CASTNGVQETQYF. The CDR3 DNA sequence: TGTGCCAGCACAAACGGAGTCCAAGAGACCCAGTACTTC.

The sample holds a few counts of this clone. Other DNA sequences in this specimen translate into the identical CDR3. V is TRBV7-8 and J is TRBJ2-1; no reliable D call. V lost 1 base and J 4 bases, leaving 11 bases between the germline ends. This CDR3 is built from 15 residues. The germline V gene encodes CDR1 SGHVS and CDR2 FQNEAQ. The CDR3 is CASSLVPGRYNEQFF. The CDR3 DNA follows: TGTGCCAGCAGCTTAGTCCCAGGACGGTACAATGAGCAGTTCTTC.

The genes are TRBV7-2 and TRBJ1-6; D gene ambiguous. Trimming removed 1 base from V and 13 bases from J, with 11 bases in between. The CDR3 is made up of 13 amino acids. From germline, CDR1 is SGHTA and CDR2 FQGNSA. As DNA, the CDR3 is TGTGCCAGCAGCTTAGTGGCCGGATTCCCCCTCCACTTT. Translated: CASSLVAGFPLHF.

V gene TRBV5-1 combines with J gene TRBJ2-1; D possibly corresponds to TRBD1 (5 bases). Between the trimmed V and J ends, which lost 2 bases and 7 bases, there was a span of 13 bases. This CDR3 spans 14 amino acids. Germline lookup yields CDR1 SGHRS and CDR2 YFSETQ. Here the CDR3 DNA reads TGCGCCAGCAGCTTTAAGGACAAGGGGAATGAGCAGTTCTTC. Its protein is CASSFKDKGNEQFF.

V usage is TRBV7-6 and J usage is TRBJ2-2; D perhaps matches TRBD2 (5 bases). The length of the CDR3 is 13 residues. The V gene's germline CDR1 is SGHVS and CDR2 FNYEAQ. V was trimmed by 6 bases and J by 5 bases, leaving 10 bases between them. The CDR3 nucleotides are TGTGCCAGCAGTGGACTGGGGACCGGGGAGCTGTTTTTT. Translated: CASSGLGTGELFF. The full variable domain, in which reference TRBV7-6 and TRBJ2-2 provide the parts outside the CDR3, is GAGVSQSPRYKVTKRGQDVALRCDPISGHVSLYWYRQALGQGPEFLTYFNYEAQQDKSGLPNDRFSAERPEGSISTLTIQRTEQRDSAMYRCASSGLGTGELFFGEGSRLTVL.

The chain has TRBV7-2 and TRBJ1-2; 7 bases match TRBD1. CDR3 length equals 15 residues. The V gene's germline CDR1 is SGHTA and CDR2 FQGNSA. V was clipped by 5 bases and J by 4 bases; unmatched bases: 10. CDR3 in amino acids: CASSTRTGDFYGYTF. The CDR3, as DNA: TGTGCCAGCAGCACCAGGACAGGAGACTTCTATGGCTACACCTTC.